Shown below are 10 T cell receptor beta chains from a single sample sequenced in a study of blood T cells in healthy people across ages. Sample-barcoded 5' priming and a J-beta primer mix drove a second PCR of about 6 to 12 cycles. MiXCR, applied by TCRdb to the 5' RACE reads, yields one record per CDR3 protein. The sample has about a million distinct CDR3 sequences, about 44% seen once. The sequencing sample was made of blood. Receptors originate from a man aged 25-45 years in good health.

This clonotype was counted only a few times. The chain couples TRBV29-1 to TRBJ2-3, with unresolved D. Germline CDR1 and CDR2: SQVTM and ANQGSEA. The CDR3 consists of 14 residues. Trimming cost V 4 bases and J 4 bases, with 15 bases left between them. The DNA of the CDR3 is TGCAGCGTTGCGGCTCTTGGTGGGTCAGATACGCAGTATTTT. It yields the protein CSVAALGGSDTQYF.

This rearrangement joins TRBV9 to TRBJ2-7; 8 positions match TRBD2. The CDR3 extends over 16 amino acids. Germline trimming cut 1 base from V and 7 bases from J; bases unmatched to any gene: 13. Germline assignment: CDR1 SGDLS and CDR2 YYNGEE. The CDR3 DNA follows: TGTGCCAGCAGCGTAACAGCGGGGGATGGGGACAATGAGCAGTACTTC. Encoded protein: CASSVTAGDGDNEQYF. The entire variable domain, with the rest obtained from reference TRBV9 and TRBJ2-7, is as follows: DSGVTQTPKHLITATGQRVTLRCSPRSGDLSVYWYQQSLDQGLQFLIQYYNGEERAKGNILERFSAQQFPDLHSELNLSSLELGDSALYFCASSVTAGDGDNEQYFGPGTRLTVT.

There are a few counts of this clonotype. The genes are TRBV27 and TRBJ2-1; D might be TRBD1 (6 bases). From germline, CDR1 is MNHEY and CDR2 SMNVEV (reference sequence). This CDR3 spans 16 amino acids. Trimming left V 4 bases short and J 6 bases short, with 19 bases between. CDR3 amino acids: CASSSGHMLTGNEQFF. In DNA form, the CDR3 reads TGTGCCAGCAGTTCGGGACACATGTTAACTGGCAATGAGCAGTTCTTC.

This clonotype has at least ten counts. This rearrangement joins TRBV7-9 to TRBJ2-1, with 7 bases identical to TRBD1. Trimming removed 5 bases from V and 4 bases from J; junction bases left unmatched: 8. Germline assignment: CDR1 SEHNR and CDR2 FQNEAQ (reference sequence). This CDR3 has 15 residues. CDR3 in amino acids: CASSVRGQQYNEQFF. The CDR3 bases are TGTGCCAGCAGCGTTAGGGGACAGCAGTACAATGAGCAGTTCTTC.

Worth noting for this clonotype: It may be a read error: a sequence one base away is much more abundant. V is TRBV10-3 and J is TRBJ2-5, with D possibly being TRBD2 (5 bases). V was cut by 2 bases and J by 11 bases, with 21 bases left in between. CDR3 size: 15 residues. Germline CDR1 and CDR2: ENHRY and SYGVKD. The CDR3 loop reads CAISEGRGLINEQYF. The CDR3 bases are TGTGCCATCAGTGAGGGTCGAGGGTTAATTAATGAGCAGTACTTC.

This clonotype was counted only a few times. The rearrangement uses TRBV4-1 and TRBJ2-7; a weak D match, TRBD2 (5 bases). The CDR3 totals 12 residues. V was pared by 4 bases and J by 6 bases, with 10 bases between. Germline V CDR1 and CDR2: MGHRA, YSYEKL. The CDR3 reads CASSLTSAEQYF. The CDR3 DNA reads TGCGCCAGCAGCCTAACTAGTGCCGAGCAGTACTTC.

The rearrangement links TRBV7-8 to TRBJ2-3; 8 bases align to TRBD1. The CDR3 is 15 amino acids. Germline V gives CDR1 SGHVS, CDR2 FQNEAQ. V was pared by 5 bases and J by 3 bases, with 7 bases of the junction left unmatched. In DNA, the CDR3 is TGTGCCAGCAGCGCCCAGGGGGCGCGAACAGATACGCAGTATTTT. Translation: CASSAQGARTDTQYF.

Points on this clonotype: The junction departs from the called germline gene at one end, perhaps through a read error. The chain is built from TRBV29-1 and TRBJ1-1; a weak D match, TRBD1 (5 bases). This CDR3 comprises 17 residues. Germline V gene data show CDR1 as SQVTM and CDR2 as ANQGSEA. Here the CDR3 DNA reads TGCAGCGTTGAAGATCTCGGGTCGGGGGGTTCGAACACTGGAGCTTTCTTT. Amino acids: CSVEDLGSGGSNTGAFF.

The rearrangement joins TRBV9 to TRBJ2-3, with 15 bases lining up with TRBD2. CDR3 length equals 18 residues. Germline lookup yields CDR1 SGDLS and CDR2 YYNGEE. J lost 5 bases, V lost 3 bases, and 10 bases had no gene match. CDR3 nucleotides: TGTGCCAGCAGCGCGGGACTAGCGGGGGGCACGCTTGGAGATACGCAGTATTTT. This translates into CASSAGLAGGTLGDTQYF.

This clonotype was found a few times. This chain uses TRBV19 with TRBJ2-7, with unresolved D. V shed 11 bases and J shed 0 bases, with 14 bases lying between them. This CDR3 is built from 13 residues. Germline V gives CDR1 LNHDA, CDR2 SQIVND (reference sequence). The CDR3 DNA reads TGTGCCTCTGGGCTCCCTTACTCCTACGAGCAGTACTTC. It specifies CASGLPYSYEQYF.